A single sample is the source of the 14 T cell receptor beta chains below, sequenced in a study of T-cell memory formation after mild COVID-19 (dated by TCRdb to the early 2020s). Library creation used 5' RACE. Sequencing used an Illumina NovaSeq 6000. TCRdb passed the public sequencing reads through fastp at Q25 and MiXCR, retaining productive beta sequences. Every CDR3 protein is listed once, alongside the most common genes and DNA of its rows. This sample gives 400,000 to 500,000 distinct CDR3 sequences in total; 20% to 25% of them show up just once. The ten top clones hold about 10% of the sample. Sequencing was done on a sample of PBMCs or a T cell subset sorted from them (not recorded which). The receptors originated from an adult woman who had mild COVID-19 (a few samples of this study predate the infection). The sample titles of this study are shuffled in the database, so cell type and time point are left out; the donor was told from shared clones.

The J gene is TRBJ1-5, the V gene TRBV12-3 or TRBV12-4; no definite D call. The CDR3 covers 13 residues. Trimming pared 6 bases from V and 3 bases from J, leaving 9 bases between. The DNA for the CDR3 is TGTGCCAGCAGCGGACGGTTCAATCAGCCCCAGCATTTT. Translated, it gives CASSGRFNQPQHF.

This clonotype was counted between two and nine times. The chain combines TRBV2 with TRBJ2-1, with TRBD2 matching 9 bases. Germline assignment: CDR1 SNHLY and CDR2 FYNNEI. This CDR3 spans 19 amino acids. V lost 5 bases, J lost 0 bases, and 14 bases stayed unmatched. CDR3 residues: CASSSTGTSPISSYNEQFF. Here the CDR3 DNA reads TGTGCCAGCAGTTCAACCGGGACTAGCCCTATTAGCTCCTACAATGAGCAGTTCTTC.

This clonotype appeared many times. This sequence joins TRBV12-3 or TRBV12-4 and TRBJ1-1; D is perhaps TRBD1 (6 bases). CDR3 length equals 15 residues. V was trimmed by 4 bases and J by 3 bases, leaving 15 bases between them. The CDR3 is CASSSHRATDTEAFF. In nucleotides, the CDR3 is TGTGCCAGCAGTTCCCACAGGGCCACGGACACTGAAGCTTTCTTT.

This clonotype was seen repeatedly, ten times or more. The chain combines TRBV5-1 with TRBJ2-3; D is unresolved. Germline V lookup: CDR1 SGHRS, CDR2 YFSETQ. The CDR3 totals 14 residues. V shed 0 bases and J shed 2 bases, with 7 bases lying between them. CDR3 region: CASSLGPLTDTQYF. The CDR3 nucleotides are TGCGCCAGCAGCTTGGGGCCCCTCACAGATACGCAGTATTTT.

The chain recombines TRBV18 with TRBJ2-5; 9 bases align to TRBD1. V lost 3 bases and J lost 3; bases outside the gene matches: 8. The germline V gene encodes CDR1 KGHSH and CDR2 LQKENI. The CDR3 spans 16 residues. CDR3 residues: CASSPPPGQGKETQYF. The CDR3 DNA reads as TGTGCCAGCTCACCCCCCCCGGGACAGGGAAAAGAGACCCAGTACTTC.

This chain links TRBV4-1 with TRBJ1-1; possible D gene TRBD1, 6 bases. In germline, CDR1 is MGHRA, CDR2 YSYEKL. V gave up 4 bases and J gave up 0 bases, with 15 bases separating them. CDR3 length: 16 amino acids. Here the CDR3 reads CASSPWTAGLNTEAFF. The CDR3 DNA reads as TGCGCCAGCAGCCCTTGGACAGCCGGGTTGAACACTGAAGCTTTCTTT.

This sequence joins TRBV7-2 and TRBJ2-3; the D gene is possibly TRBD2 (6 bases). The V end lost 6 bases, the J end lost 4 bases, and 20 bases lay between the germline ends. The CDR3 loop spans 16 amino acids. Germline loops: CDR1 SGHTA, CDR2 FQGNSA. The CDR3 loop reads CASSILRLEGADTQYF. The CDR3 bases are TGTGCCAGCAGTATCCTGAGACTAGAGGGAGCAGATACGCAGTATTTT. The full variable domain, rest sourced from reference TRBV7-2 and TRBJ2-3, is GAGVSQSPSNKVTEKGKDVELRCDPISGHTALYWYRQSLGQGLEFLIYFQGNSAPDKSGLPSDRFSAERTGGSVSTLTIQRTQQEDSAVYLCASSILRLEGADTQYFGPGTRLTVL.

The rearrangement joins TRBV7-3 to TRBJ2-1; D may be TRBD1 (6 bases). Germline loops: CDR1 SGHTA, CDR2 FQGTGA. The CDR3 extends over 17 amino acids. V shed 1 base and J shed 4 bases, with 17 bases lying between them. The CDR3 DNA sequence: TGTGCCAGCAGCTTAAATGAGGGACATCCTAGATACAATGAGCAGTTCTTC. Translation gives CASSLNEGHPRYNEQFF.

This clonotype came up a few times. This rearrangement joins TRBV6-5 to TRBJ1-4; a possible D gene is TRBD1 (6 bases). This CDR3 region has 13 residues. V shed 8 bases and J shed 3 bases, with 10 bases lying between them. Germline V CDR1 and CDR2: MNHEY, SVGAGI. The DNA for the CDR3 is TGTGCCAGCCGGTCAGGGGCTAATGAAAAACTGTTTTTT. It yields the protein CASRSGANEKLFF.

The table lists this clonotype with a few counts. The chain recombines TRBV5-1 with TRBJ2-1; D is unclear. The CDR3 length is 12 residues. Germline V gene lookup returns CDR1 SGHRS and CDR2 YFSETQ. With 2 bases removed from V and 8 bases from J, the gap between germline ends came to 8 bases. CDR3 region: CASSLKPDEQFF. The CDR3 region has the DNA TGCGCCAGCAGCTTAAAGCCAGATGAGCAGTTCTTC. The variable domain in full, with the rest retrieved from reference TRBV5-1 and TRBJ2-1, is KAGVTQTPRYLIKTRGQQVTLSCSPISGHRSVSWYQQTPGQGLQFLFEYFSETQRNKGNFPGRFSGRQFSNSRSEMNVSTLELGDSALYLCASSLKPDEQFFGPGTRLTVL.

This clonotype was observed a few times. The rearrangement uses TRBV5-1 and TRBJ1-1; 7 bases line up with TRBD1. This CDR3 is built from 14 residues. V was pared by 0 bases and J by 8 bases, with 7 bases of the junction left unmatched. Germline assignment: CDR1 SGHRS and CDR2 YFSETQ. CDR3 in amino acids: CASSLGGTDREAFF. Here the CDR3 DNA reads TGCGCCAGCAGCTTGGGGGGGACAGACAGGGAAGCTTTCTTT.

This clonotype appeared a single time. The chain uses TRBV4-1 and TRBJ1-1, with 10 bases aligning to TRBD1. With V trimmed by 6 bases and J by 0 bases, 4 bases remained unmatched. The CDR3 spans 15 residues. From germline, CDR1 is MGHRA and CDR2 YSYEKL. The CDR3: CASSRQGAVNTEAFF. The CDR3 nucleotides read TGCGCCAGCAGTCGACAGGGGGCGGTGAACACTGAAGCTTTCTTT.

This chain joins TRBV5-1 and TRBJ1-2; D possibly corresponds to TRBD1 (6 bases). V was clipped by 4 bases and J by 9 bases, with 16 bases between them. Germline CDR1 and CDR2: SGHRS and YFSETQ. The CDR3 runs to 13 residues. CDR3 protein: CASSPDRLPRYTF. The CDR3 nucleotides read TGCGCCAGCAGCCCAGACAGGCTTCCTCGCTACACCTTC.

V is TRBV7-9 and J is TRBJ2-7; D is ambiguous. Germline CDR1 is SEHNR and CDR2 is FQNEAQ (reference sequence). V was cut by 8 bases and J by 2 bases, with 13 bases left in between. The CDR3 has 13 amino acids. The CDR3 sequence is CASGTDGTYEQYF. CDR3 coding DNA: TGTGCCAGCGGCACTGACGGAACCTACGAGCAGTACTTC.